This is a list of T cell receptor beta chains from one sample in a study of shared clonotypes between healthy human individuals. The repertoire was sequenced with immunoSEQ multiplex PCR; TCRdb's copy has only in-frame clones and lacks some. The data hold some 2.1 million clones, with 90% to 95% observed a single time. The source material was naive CD4+ T cells sorted from blood. The receptors shown here come from a man aged 18 to 35 in good health. Both conserved end residues are part of each CDR3. D genes are given only for firm matches. Rows may omit the clone size; those that give it use once, few, many or a size class.

TRBD1,TRBV28,.,TRBJ1-6,CASSSPTGENYNSPLHF,TGTGCCAGCAGTTCCCCGACAGGGGAAAACTATAATTCACCCCTCCACTTT
.,TRBV4-1,few,TRBJ2-2,CASSQEPGPNTGELFF,TGCGCCAGCAGCCAAGAGCCGGGCCCGAACACCGGGGAGCTGTTTTTT
.,TRBV6-1,.,TRBJ1-3,CASTPTVSGNTIYF,TGTGCCAGCACCCCGACAGTTTCTGGAAACACCATATATTTT
.,TRBV18,.,TRBJ1-2,CASSPPAEANYGYTF,TGTGCCAGCTCCCCTCCGGCAGAAGCTAACTATGGCTACACCTTC
.,TRBV5-1,once,TRBJ2-4,CASSKTGDRSNIQYF,TGCGCCAGCAGCAAAACTGGGGACCGCTCAAACATTCAGTACTTC
.,TRBV29-1,.,TRBJ2-7,CSALPPSCEQYF,TGCAGCGCCTTACCTCCCAGCTGCGAGCAGTACTTC
TRBD2,TRBV28,.,TRBJ2-3,CASKSLGTSGGSTDTQYF,TGTGCCAGTAAATCCCTCGGGACTAGCGGGGGGAGCACAGATACGCAGTATTTT
.,TRBV15,.,TRBJ1-2,CATSSGTKLLNYGYTF,TGTGCCACCAGCAGTGGGACGAAATTGCTAAACTATGGCTACACCTTC
.,TRBV9,.,TRBJ1-1,CASSVGYVVNTEAFF,TGTGCCAGCAGCGTAGGGTACGTCGTGAACACTGAAGCTTTCTTT
.,TRBV30,.,TRBJ2-5,CAWSLLETQYF,TGTGCCTGGAGTCTACTGGAGACCCAGTACTTC
.,TRBV6-1,.,TRBJ2-3,CASSELAGITDTQYF,TGTGCCAGCAGTGAATTGGCGGGAATCACAGATACGCAGTATTTT
TRBD2,TRBV7-9,.,TRBJ2-1,CASSRLADYNEQFF,TGTGCCAGCAGCAGGCTAGCGGACTACAATGAGCAGTTCTTC
.,TRBV27,.,TRBJ1-6,CASSSSPQRLALGGSPLHF,TGTGCCAGCAGTTCATCTCCTCAGCGTTTGGCTCTCGGTGGTTCACCCCTCCACTTT
TRBD1,TRBV12-5,.,TRBJ2-7,CASGFGTAGKYEQYF,TGTGCTAGTGGTTTCGGGACAGCTGGGAAATACGAGCAGTACTTC
.,TRBV19,.,TRBJ1-4,CATRAQATNEKLFF,TGTGCCACGAGGGCGCAAGCAACTAATGAAAAACTGTTTTTT
.,TRBV5-6,.,TRBJ2-3,CASSLGGGRGDTQYF,TGTGCCAGCAGCCTAGGGGGCGGGAGAGGAGATACGCAGTATTTT
.,TRBV10-3,.,TRBJ2-7,CAISAGPGVAEQYF,TGTGCCATCAGCGCGGGACCGGGGGTCGCCGAGCAGTACTTC
.,TRBV7-8,.,TRBJ1-5,CASSLEGIPNQPQHF,TGTGCCAGCAGCTTAGAAGGTATACCCAATCAGCCCCAGCATTTT
TRBD2,TRBV5-1,.,TRBJ2-1,CASRVEGLGEREQFF,TGCGCCAGCAGGGTAGAAGGACTAGGCGAACGAGAGCAGTTCTTC
.,TRBV20-1,.,TRBJ2-1,CSVVGDEQFF,TGCAGTGTGGTGGGGGATGAGCAGTTCTTC
TRBD1,TRBV5-1,.,TRBJ2-3,CASSLVHLDRGKDTQYF,TGCGCCAGCAGCTTGGTTCATTTGGACAGGGGTAAAGATACGCAGTATTTT
TRBD1,TRBV2,.,TRBJ2-1,CASRLGRGQDEQFF,TGTGCCAGCCGGCTGGGCAGGGGGCAGGATGAGCAGTTCTTC
.,TRBV10-3,.,TRBJ2-5,CAISELAETQYF,TGTGCCATCAGTGAGCTGGCCGAGACCCAGTACTTC
TRBD1,TRBV7-6,.,TRBJ1-1,CASSFTGGRTEAFF,TGTGCCAGCAGCTTTACAGGGGGGAGGACTGAAGCTTTCTTT
.,TRBV18,once,TRBJ2-7,CASSPNSGTYEQYF,TGTGCCAGCTCACCAAATTCAGGGACCTACGAGCAGTACTTC
.,TRBV9,once,TRBJ2-6,CASSVVDSGANVLTF,TGTGCCAGCAGCGTAGTAGACTCTGGGGCCAACGTCCTGACTTTC
TRBD1,TRBV2,.,TRBJ2-7,CASSVEQGGNEQYF,TGTGCCAGCAGTGTAGAACAGGGGGGCAACGAGCAGTACTTC
TRBD1,TRBV18,.,TRBJ1-2,CASSPTGDSGYTF,TGTGCCAGCTCACCGACAGGGGATTCTGGCTACACCTTC
.,TRBV11-3,.,TRBJ1-2,CASSLLLLGYTF,TGTGCCAGCAGCTTACTCTTATTGGGCTACACCTTC
TRBD2,TRBV11-2,.,TRBJ2-3,CASSLVPSGKKTDTQYF,TGTGCCAGCAGCTTAGTCCCTAGCGGGAAGAAAACAGATACGCAGTATTTT
TRBD1,TRBV6-6,.,TRBJ1-2,CASSQGAYGYTF,TGTGCCAGCAGTCAGGGGGCTTATGGCTACACCTTC
.,TRBV30,.,TRBJ2-7,CAWSGQKSYEQYF,TGTGCCTGGAGTGGACAGAAGAGCTACGAGCAGTACTTC
TRBD2,TRBV5-1,.,TRBJ2-6,CASSSLGTSSGANVLTF,TGCGCCAGCAGCTCCCTCGGGACTAGCTCTGGGGCCAACGTCCTGACTTTC
TRBD2,TRBV6-5,.,TRBJ2-3,CATQGRGARTDTQYF,TGTGCCACCCAGGGGCGGGGGGCCCGCACAGATACGCAGTATTTT
.,TRBV9,few,TRBJ2-5,CASSVGGSQETQYF,TGTGCCAGCAGCGTAGGAGGATCTCAAGAGACCCAGTACTTC
TRBD2,TRBV7-2,.,TRBJ2-7,CASSSRTSGGEQYF,TGTGCCAGCAGCTCCCGGACTAGCGGGGGCGAGCAGTACTTC
TRBD1,TRBV5-4,.,TRBJ2-5,CASSLVTTGGLRETQYF,TGTGCCAGCAGCTTGGTTACTACAGGGGGCTTACGAGAGACCCAGTACTTC
.,TRBV21-1,.,TRBJ1-4,CASSKGKKLFF,TGTGCCAGCAGCAAAGGGAAAAAACTGTTTTTT
.,TRBV21-1,.,TRBJ2-7,CASSMMTSGLTYEQYF,TGTGCCAGCAGCATGATGACTAGCGGGCTTACCTACGAGCAGTACTTC
.,TRBV30,.,TRBJ2-7,CAWSNQGPYEQYF,TGTGCCTGGAGTAACCAGGGGCCTTACGAGCAGTACTTC
.,TRBV5-6,.,TRBJ2-2,CASSPPSGSNTGELFF,TGTGCCAGCAGTCCTCCCAGCGGATCGAACACCGGGGAGCTGTTTTTT
.,TRBV11-3,.,TRBJ2-3,CASSARGARGTDTQYF,TGTGCCAGCAGCGCCCGAGGAGCACGAGGCACAGATACGCAGTATTTT
.,TRBV11-2,.,TRBJ2-7,CASSSKGGWQDQYF,TGTGCCAGCAGCTCAAAGGGGGGGTGGCAGGACCAGTACTTC